The clone carrying this TCR beta chain was seen many times. The target antigen is unknown. The source of the sample is a study of neurological immune-mediated disorders. Synthesis of cDNA was accomplished via 5'RACE employing 10-nucleotide random UMIs. Every sequencing run gave over 200 million TCR-beta sequences, taken from 15-18 subjects. Via MiXCR, TCRdb re-called the 5' RACE reads, giving one row per CDR3 protein. The table shows 20,000 to 30,000 distinct CDR3 sequences, with 2% to 2.5% occurring only once. Whole-study results and caveats: On phylogenetic grouping, the repertoires of 18 of 34 multiple sclerosis patients fell within one related-CDR3 cluster, constituting a possible signature. Any association between clinical or MRI features and the multiple sclerosis repertoire cluster was absent.

The V end lost 6 bases, the J end lost 6 bases, and 17 bases lay between the germline ends. CDR1 and CDR2 from the germline V gene are MNHNY and SVGAGI (reference sequence). This CDR3 is 14 amino acids long. This clonotype originated in a woman in her forties or fifties with multiple sclerosis. The specimen was PBMCs. This chain links TRBV6-6 with TRBJ1-2, with D uncertain. The CDR3 is CASRRRGRVDGYTF. The DNA for the CDR3 is TGTGCCAGCAGGCGACGCGGACGGGTCGATGGCTACACCTTC.